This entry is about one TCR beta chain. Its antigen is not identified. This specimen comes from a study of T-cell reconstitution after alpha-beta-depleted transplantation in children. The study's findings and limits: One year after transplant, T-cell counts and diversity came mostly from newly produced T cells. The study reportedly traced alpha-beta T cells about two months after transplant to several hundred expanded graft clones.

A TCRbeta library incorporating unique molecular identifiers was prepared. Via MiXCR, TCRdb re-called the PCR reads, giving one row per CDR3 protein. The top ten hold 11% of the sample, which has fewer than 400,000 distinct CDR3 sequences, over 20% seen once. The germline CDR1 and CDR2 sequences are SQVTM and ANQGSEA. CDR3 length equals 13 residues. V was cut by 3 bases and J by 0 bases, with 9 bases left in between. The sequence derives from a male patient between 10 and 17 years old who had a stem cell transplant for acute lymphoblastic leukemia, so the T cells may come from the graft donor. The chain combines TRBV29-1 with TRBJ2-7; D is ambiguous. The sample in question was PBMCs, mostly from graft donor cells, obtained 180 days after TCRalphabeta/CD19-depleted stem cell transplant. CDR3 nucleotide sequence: TGCAGCGTTGAGGATGCGGACTCCTACGAGCAGTACTTC. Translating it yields CSVEDADSYEQYF.